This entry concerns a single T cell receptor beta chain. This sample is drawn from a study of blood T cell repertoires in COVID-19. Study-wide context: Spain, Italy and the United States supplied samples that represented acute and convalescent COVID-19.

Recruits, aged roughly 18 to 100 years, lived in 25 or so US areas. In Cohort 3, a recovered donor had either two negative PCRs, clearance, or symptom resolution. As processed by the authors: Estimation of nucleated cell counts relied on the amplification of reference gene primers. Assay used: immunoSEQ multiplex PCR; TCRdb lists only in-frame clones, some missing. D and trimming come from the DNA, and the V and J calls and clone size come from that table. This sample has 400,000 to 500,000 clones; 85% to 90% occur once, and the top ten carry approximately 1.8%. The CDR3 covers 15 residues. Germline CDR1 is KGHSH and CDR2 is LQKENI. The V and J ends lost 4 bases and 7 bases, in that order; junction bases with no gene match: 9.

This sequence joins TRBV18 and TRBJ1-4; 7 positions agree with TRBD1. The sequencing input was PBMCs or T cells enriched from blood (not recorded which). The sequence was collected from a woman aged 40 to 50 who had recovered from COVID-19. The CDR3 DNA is TGTGCCAGCTCACGGGACGACAGGGTATTTGAAAAACTGTTTTTT. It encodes CASSRDDRVFEKLFF.